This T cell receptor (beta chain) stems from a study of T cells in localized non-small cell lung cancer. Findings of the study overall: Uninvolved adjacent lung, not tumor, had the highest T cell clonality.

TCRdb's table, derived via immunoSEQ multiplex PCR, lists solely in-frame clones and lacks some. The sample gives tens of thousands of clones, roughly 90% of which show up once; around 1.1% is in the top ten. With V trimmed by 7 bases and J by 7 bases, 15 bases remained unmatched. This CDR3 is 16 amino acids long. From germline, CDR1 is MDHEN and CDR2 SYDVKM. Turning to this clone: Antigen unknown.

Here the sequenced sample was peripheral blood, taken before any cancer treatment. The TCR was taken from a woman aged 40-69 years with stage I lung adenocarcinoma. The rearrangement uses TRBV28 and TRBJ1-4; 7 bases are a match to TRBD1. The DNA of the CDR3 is TGTGCCAGCAAGGGGGCGAATGTGGGGTTTAGTGAAAAACTGTTTTTT. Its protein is CASKGANVGFSEKLFF.